One T cell receptor (beta chain) is described in this entry. The sample comes from a study of blood T cell repertoires in COVID-19. The wider study: Sources were T cells, B-cell-depleted T cells, or PBMCs; the material itself was cDNA or gDNA.

The germline gives CDR1 MGHRA, CDR2 YSYEKL. Trimming left V 4 bases short and J 4 bases short, with 17 bases between. The CDR3 contains 16 residues. Per the original data handling: Amplifying reference gene primers gave estimates of nucleated cell counts. Measured with immunoSEQ multiplex PCR; TCRdb has only the in-frame clones, and not every one. That table supplies the V and J calls and clone size; D and trimming were determined from the DNA. The sample has about 200,000 clones, more than 65% seen once; the top ten hold 7% to 9%. Enrollees, about 18 to 89 years old, lived in about two dozen US areas. Participant-given clinical history determined each cohort assignment.

The sequence was obtained from a middle-aged man who had recovered from COVID-19. The specimen sequenced was PBMCs or T cells enriched from blood (not recorded which). The chain uses TRBV4-1 and TRBJ1-3; perhaps TRBD1 as D (6 bases). The CDR3, as DNA: TGCGCCAGCAGCCCCGGAGACAGGCGGCGCGGAAACACCATATATTTT. Its protein product is CASSPGDRRRGNTIYF.